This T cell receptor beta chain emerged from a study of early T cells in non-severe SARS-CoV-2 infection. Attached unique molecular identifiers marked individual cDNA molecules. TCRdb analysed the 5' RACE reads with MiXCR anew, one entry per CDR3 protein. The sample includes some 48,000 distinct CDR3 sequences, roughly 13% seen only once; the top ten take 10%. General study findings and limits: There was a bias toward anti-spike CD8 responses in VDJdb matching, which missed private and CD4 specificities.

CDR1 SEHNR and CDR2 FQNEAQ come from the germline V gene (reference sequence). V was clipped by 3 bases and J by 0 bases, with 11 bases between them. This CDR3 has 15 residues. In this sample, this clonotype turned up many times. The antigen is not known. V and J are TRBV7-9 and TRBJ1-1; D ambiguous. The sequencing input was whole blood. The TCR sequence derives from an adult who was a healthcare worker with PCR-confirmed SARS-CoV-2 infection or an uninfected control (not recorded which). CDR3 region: CASSLAEALNTEAFF. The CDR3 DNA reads TGTGCCAGCAGCTTGGCGGAGGCACTGAACACTGAAGCTTTCTTT.